These T cell receptor beta chains were read from a single sample in a study of response to subunit inactivated influenza vaccine. TCRdb re-derived calls from the RT-PCR reads in MiXCR, one entry per CDR3 protein. The table includes about 520,000 distinct CDR3 sequences, about 25% detected once. Sequenced here: CD4+ T cells sorted from PBMCs, sampled roughly 5 days after vaccination. These receptors all stem from a man aged 50 to 60 who received an inactivated influenza vaccine. CDR3s include the opening cysteine and the closing phenylalanine or tryptophan. Each record gives: clone size, V gene, J gene, D gene, CDR3 protein, CDR3 DNA. D genes are given only for firm matches. A row's size may be missing; if present it is once, few, many or a size class.

.	TRBV7-2	TRBJ2-5	TRBD2	CASSLGSSGSRETQYF	TGTGCCAGCAGCTTAGGATCTAGCGGGAGTAGGGAGACCCAGTACTTC
few	TRBV19	TRBJ2-1	TRBD2	CASSILPGEGSRNEQFF	TGTGCCAGTAGTATCCTTCCCGGGGAGGGGTCACGCAATGAGCAGTTCTTC
.	TRBV7-2	TRBJ2-3	TRBD2	CASSLFAGAGDTQYF	TGTGCCAGCAGCTTATTTGCGGGAGCAGGAGATACGCAGTATTTT
few	TRBV5-6	TRBJ2-7	.	CASSLEGGSYEQYF	TGTGCCAGCAGCTTGGAAGGGGGCTCCTACGAGCAGTACTTC
many	TRBV7-2	TRBJ2-1	.	CASSPLAKRYNEQFF	TGTGCCAGCAGCCCACTAGCAAAACGTTACAATGAGCAGTTCTTC
.	TRBV20-1	TRBJ2-5	.	CSARGGMETQYF	TGCAGTGCTAGAGGGGGTATGGAGACCCAGTACTTC
few	TRBV9	TRBJ2-1	TRBD1	CASSVTPGTGGPNEQFF	TGTGCCAGCAGCGTGACGCCCGGGACAGGGGGCCCCAATGAGCAGTTCTTC
.	TRBV7-2	TRBJ2-7	.	CASSLGPGPSYEQYF	TGTGCCAGCAGCTTAGGGCCGGGACCGTCCTACGAGCAGTACTTC
many	TRBV5-1	TRBJ2-1	TRBD2	CASSLEAGGHNEQFF	TGCGCCAGCAGCTTGGAGGCGGGAGGGCACAATGAGCAGTTCTTC
.	TRBV6-2/TRBV6-3	TRBJ2-1	TRBD2	CASSSPLAGNEQFF	TGTGCCAGCAGCTCCCCCCTAGCGGGCAATGAGCAGTTCTTC
few	TRBV20-1	TRBJ2-5	.	CSARDLGGWETQYF	TGCAGTGCTAGAGATCTTGGGGGCTGGGAGACCCAGTACTTC
many	TRBV7-2	TRBJ1-4	.	CASSLGGQSNEKLFF	TGTGCCAGCAGCTTAGGTGGACAGTCTAACGAAAAACTGTTTTTT
few	TRBV7-9	TRBJ2-3	.	CASSRPGVDTQYF	TGTGCCAGCAGTCGTCCGGGAGTGGATACGCAGTATTTT
.	TRBV15	TRBJ2-7	.	CATSSGGYEQYF	TGTGCCACCAGCAGCGGAGGTTACGAGCAGTACTTC
.	TRBV14	TRBJ2-5	.	CASSQEAWALETQYF	TGTGCCAGCAGCCAAGAGGCCTGGGCCCTAGAGACCCAGTACTTC
.	TRBV18	TRBJ2-3	TRBD2	CASSPPWLAGGTDTQYF	TGTGCCAGCTCACCACCTTGGCTAGCGGGAGGCACAGATACGCAGTATTTT
.	TRBV10-3	TRBJ2-1	TRBD2	CAISGGLAGYNEQFF	TGTGCCATCAGTGGGGGACTAGCGGGTTACAATGAGCAGTTCTTC
.	TRBV6-6	TRBJ2-3	.	CASGYTQYF	TGTGCCAGCGGGTATACGCAGTATTTT
.	TRBV6-5	TRBJ2-2	TRBD1	CASSYSPGQGDTGELFF	TGTGCCAGCAGTTACTCTCCAGGACAGGGCGACACCGGGGAGCTGTTTTTT
few	TRBV13	TRBJ2-2	.	CASSPHLNTGELFF	TGTGCCAGCAGCCCACATCTCAACACCGGGGAGCTGTTTTTT
few	TRBV10-2	TRBJ2-7	TRBD1	CASSVAGGGEQYF	TGCGCCAGCAGTGTCGCAGGGGGCGGCGAGCAGTACTTC
few	TRBV10-3	TRBJ2-1	TRBD1	CAISAPTGSYNEQFF	TGTGCCATCAGCGCACCGACAGGGTCCTACAATGAGCAGTTCTTC
.	TRBV4-1	TRBJ2-5	TRBD1	CASSHGTGTQETQYF	TGCGCCAGCAGCCACGGGACAGGGACCCAAGAGACCCAGTACTTC
few	TRBV19	TRBJ1-1	.	CASSMIGGRGNTEAFF	TGTGCCAGTAGTATGATTGGAGGCAGGGGGAACACTGAAGCTTTCTTT
.	TRBV5-1	TRBJ1-1	TRBD1	CASSLRGTGQGVNTEAFF	TGCGCCAGCAGCTTGCGGGGGACAGGCCAGGGGGTCAACACTGAAGCTTTCTTT
.	TRBV6-2/TRBV6-3	TRBJ2-3	.	CASRPLSTTDTQYF	TGTGCCAGCAGACCCTTATCCACCACAGATACGCAGTATTTT
.	TRBV10-1	TRBJ1-1	TRBD1	CASSDPDRFGTEAFF	TGCGCCAGCAGTGATCCGGACAGGTTTGGCACTGAAGCTTTCTTT
.	TRBV30	TRBJ1-1	.	CAWRPQGRGMNTEAFF	TGTGCCTGGAGACCCCAGGGGCGGGGGATGAACACTGAAGCTTTCTTT
many	TRBV5-1	TRBJ2-7	.	CASSLDPGTYEQYF	TGCGCCAGCAGCTTGGATCCGGGGACCTACGAGCAGTACTTC
.	TRBV12-3/TRBV12-4	TRBJ2-7	TRBD1	CASSSHGGTGGPYEQYF	TGTGCCAGCAGCTCTCATGGGGGGACAGGGGGCCCTTACGAGCAGTACTTC
few	TRBV2	TRBJ2-1	.	CASNVADTYNEQFF	TGTGCCAGTAACGTAGCGGATACCTACAATGAGCAGTTCTTC
.	TRBV11-3	TRBJ2-1	TRBD2	CASSRWTSGRDEQFF	TGTGCCAGCAGCCGATGGACTAGCGGGAGAGATGAGCAGTTCTTC
.	TRBV7-2	TRBJ2-7	.	CASSLDRQSPYEQYF	TGTGCCAGCAGCTTAGATCGGCAGTCCCCCTACGAGCAGTACTTC
few	TRBV7-2	TRBJ1-2	.	CASSPGLNGYTF	TGTGCCAGCAGCCCCGGACTTAATGGCTACACCTTC
.	TRBV29-1	TRBJ1-1	.	CSARRQSGNTEAFF	TGCAGCGCCCGAAGACAGTCTGGGAACACTGAAGCTTTCTTT
few	TRBV7-9	TRBJ2-3	.	CASSLSWESDTQYF	TGTGCCAGCAGCTTATCTTGGGAGTCAGATACGCAGTATTTT
.	TRBV5-4	TRBJ1-6	.	CAVNRGEGNSPLHF	TGTGCCGTTAACCGGGGCGAGGGTAATTCACCCCTCCACTTT
.	TRBV7-8	TRBJ1-5	.	CASSLGSTRPQHF	TGTGCCAGCAGCTTAGGGTCCACTCGGCCCCAGCATTTT
.	TRBV12-3/TRBV12-4	TRBJ2-3	.	CASSPQPGGEDTQYF	TGTGCCAGCAGCCCTCAGCCAGGAGGCGAAGATACGCAGTATTTT
.	TRBV18	TRBJ2-1	TRBD2	CASTQLAGGLSSYNEQFF	TGTGCCAGCACTCAACTAGCGGGAGGACTAAGCTCCTACAATGAGCAGTTCTTC
.	TRBV6-2/TRBV6-3	TRBJ1-6	.	CASIRASNSPLHF	TGTGCCAGCATCCGGGCTTCCAATTCACCCCTCCACTTT
few	TRBV12-3/TRBV12-4	TRBJ2-3	TRBD2	CASSLREGPDTQYF	TGTGCCAGCAGTTTGAGGGAGGGCCCAGATACGCAGTATTTT
few	TRBV7-2	TRBJ2-7	TRBD1	CASSPRTGVGYEQYF	TGTGCCAGCAGCCCGAGGACAGGGGTGGGCTACGAGCAGTACTTC
.	TRBV6-1	TRBJ2-4	TRBD1	CASSQGQGRNIQYF	TGTGCCAGCAGTCAGGGACAGGGCAGAAACATTCAGTACTTC
.	TRBV9	TRBJ2-3	.	CASSVDALITDTQYF	TGTGCCAGCAGCGTAGATGCGCTAATCACAGATACGCAGTATTTT
once	TRBV13	TRBJ2-2	.	CASSLSLRLNTGELFF	TGTGCCAGCAGCTTAAGTTTACGGTTGAACACCGGGGAGCTGTTTTTT
few	TRBV6-1	TRBJ1-1	.	CASTQGRGRGTAEAFF	TGTGCCAGCACCCAAGGCAGGGGCCGGGGGACGGCTGAAGCTTTCTTT
.	TRBV20-1	TRBJ2-2	.	CSAKSSGLNTGELFF	TGCAGTGCTAAGAGTAGCGGACTGAACACCGGGGAGCTGTTTTTT
.	TRBV7-2	TRBJ2-2	TRBD2	CASSSRTSRAGELFF	TGTGCCAGCAGCTCCCGGACTAGCAGGGCCGGGGAGCTGTTTTTT
.	TRBV20-1	TRBJ1-4	TRBD1	CSARGGGRLTIAPSEKLFF	TGCAGTGCTAGAGGAGGGGGCAGGCTTACAATAGCCCCGAGCGAAAAACTGTTTTTT
.	TRBV7-9	TRBJ2-6	.	CASSLTGYSGANVLTF	TGTGCCAGCAGCCTGACAGGCTACTCTGGGGCCAACGTCCTGACTTTC
.	TRBV20-1	TRBJ1-5	.	CSASQRVQPQHF	TGCAGTGCTAGTCAAAGGGTACAGCCCCAGCATTTT
few	TRBV12-3/TRBV12-4	TRBJ1-1	.	CASSSPGGMNTEAFF	TGTGCCAGCAGTTCTCCGGGCGGGATGAACACTGAAGCTTTCTTT
few	TRBV24-1	TRBJ2-1	TRBD1	CATSDDRGRMNEQFF	TGTGCCACCAGTGATGACAGGGGGCGGATGAATGAGCAGTTCTTC
.	TRBV6-1	TRBJ1-4	.	CASSQGGRATNEKLFF	TGTGCCAGCAGCCAGGGCGGTAGGGCAACTAATGAAAAACTGTTTTTT
.	TRBV7-3	TRBJ2-2	.	CASSFRTGSSGELFF	TGTGCCAGCAGCTTCCGGACTGGAAGTTCCGGGGAGCTGTTTTTT